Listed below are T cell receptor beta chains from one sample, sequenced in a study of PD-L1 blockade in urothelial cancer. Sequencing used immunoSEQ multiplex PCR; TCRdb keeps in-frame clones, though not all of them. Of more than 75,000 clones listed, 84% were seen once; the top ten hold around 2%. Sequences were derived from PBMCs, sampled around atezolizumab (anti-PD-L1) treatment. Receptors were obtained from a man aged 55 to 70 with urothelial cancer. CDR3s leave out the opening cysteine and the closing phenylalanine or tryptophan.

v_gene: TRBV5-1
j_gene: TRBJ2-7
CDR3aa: ASSLSEGEQY

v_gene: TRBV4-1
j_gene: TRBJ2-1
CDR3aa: ASSQDAQDYLLSYNEQF

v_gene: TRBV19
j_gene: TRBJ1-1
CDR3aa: ASGTRGGRGTEAF

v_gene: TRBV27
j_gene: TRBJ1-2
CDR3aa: ASSLKWTWDGGHYGYT

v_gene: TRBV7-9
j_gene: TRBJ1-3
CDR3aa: ASSSKTGGRGNTIY

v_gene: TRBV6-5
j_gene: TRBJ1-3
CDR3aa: ASAGTGTSGNTIY

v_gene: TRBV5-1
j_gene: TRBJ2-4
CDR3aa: ASSPTSGKNIQY

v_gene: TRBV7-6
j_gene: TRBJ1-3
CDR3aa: ASSTGGNTIY

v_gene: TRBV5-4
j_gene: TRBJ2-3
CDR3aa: ASTAAGGPDTQY

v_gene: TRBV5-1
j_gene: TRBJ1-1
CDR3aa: ASSAEDYEAF

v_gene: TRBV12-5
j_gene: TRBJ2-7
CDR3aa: ASGLGQPYEQY

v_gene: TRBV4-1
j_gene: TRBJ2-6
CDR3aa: ASSLGQGANVLT

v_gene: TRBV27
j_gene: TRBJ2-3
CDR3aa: ASRSLRGTDTQY

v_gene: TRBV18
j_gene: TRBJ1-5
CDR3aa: ASSPPWQADNQPQH